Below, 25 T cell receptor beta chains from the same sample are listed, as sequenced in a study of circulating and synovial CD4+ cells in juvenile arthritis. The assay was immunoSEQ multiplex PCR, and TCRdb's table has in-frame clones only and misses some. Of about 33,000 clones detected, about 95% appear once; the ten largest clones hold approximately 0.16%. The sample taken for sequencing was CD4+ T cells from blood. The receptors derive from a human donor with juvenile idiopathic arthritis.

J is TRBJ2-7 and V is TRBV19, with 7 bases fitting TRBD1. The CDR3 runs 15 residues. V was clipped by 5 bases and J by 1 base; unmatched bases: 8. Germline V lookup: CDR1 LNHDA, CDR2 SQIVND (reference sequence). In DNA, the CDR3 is TGTGCCAGTAGTCGACTCGGGACAGAATCCTACGAGCAGTACTTC. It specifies CASSRLGTESYEQYF. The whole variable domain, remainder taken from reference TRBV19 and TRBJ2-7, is DGGITQSPKYLFRKEGQNVTLSCEQNLNHDAMYWYRQDPGQGLRLIYYSQIVNDFQKGDIAEGYSVSREKKESFPLTVTSAQKNPTAFYLCASSRLGTESYEQYFGPGTRLTVT.

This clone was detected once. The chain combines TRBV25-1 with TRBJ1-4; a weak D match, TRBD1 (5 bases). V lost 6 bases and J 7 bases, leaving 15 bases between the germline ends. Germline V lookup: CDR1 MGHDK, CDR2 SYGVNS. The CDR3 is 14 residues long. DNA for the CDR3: TGTGCCAGCAGCCTTCAGGGTAGGGGTGAAAAACTGTTTTTT. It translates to CASSLQGRGEKLFF.

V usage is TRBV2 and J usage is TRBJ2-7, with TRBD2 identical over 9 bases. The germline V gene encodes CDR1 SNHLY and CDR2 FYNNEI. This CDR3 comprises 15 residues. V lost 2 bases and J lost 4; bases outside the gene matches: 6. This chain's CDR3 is CASSERRGGAYEQYF. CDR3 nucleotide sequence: TGTGCCAGCAGTGAACGTCGCGGGGGGGCATACGAGCAGTACTTC. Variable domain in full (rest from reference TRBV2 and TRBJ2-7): EPEVTQTPSHQVTQMGQEVILRCVPISNHLYFYWYRQILGQKVEFLVSFYNNEISEKSEIFDDQFSVERPDGSNFTLKIRSTKLEDSAMYFCASSERRGGAYEQYFGPGTRLTVT.

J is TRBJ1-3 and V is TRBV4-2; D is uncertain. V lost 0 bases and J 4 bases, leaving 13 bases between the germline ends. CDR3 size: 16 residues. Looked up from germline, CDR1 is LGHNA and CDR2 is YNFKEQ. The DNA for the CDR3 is TGTGCCAGCAGCCAAGATCCTGCGGACTCAGGAAACACCATATATTTT. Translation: CASSQDPADSGNTIYF.

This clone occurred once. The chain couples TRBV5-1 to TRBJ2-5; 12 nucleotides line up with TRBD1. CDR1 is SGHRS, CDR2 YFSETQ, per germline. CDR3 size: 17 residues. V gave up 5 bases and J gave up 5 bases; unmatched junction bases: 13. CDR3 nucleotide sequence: TGCGCCAGCAGAACTATCCCGGGACAGGGGGCGTGGGAGACCCAGTACTTC. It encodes CASRTIPGQGAWETQYF.

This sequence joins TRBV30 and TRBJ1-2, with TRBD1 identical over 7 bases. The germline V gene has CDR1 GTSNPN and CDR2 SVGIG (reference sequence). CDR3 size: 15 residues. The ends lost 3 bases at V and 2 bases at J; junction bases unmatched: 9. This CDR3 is CAWRNRGYQNYGYTF. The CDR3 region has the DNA TGTGCCTGGAGGAACAGGGGCTACCAAAACTATGGCTACACCTTC.

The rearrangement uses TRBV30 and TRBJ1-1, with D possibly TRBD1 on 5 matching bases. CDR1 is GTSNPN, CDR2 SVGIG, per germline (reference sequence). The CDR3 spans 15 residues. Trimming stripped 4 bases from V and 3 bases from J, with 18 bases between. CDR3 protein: CAWTRRSPGDTEAFF. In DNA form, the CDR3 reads TGTGCCTGGACCCGACGGTCTCCGGGGGACACTGAAGCTTTCTTT.

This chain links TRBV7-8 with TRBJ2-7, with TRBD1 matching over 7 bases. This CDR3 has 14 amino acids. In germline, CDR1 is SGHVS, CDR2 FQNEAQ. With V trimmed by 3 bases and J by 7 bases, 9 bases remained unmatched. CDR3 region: CASSLAGGSGEQYF. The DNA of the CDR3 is TGTGCCAGCAGCTTGGCAGGGGGATCGGGGGAGCAGTACTTC.

This CDR3 is CSVASGGSDTQYF. The CDR3 region has the DNA TGCAGCGTGGCTAGCGGGGGGTCAGATACGCAGTATTTT. The chain is built from TRBV29-1 and TRBJ2-3; 11 bases fit TRBD2. J lost 4 bases, V lost 6 bases, and 3 bases had no gene match. Germline V lookup: CDR1 SQVTM, CDR2 ANQGSEA. The CDR3 length is 13 residues.

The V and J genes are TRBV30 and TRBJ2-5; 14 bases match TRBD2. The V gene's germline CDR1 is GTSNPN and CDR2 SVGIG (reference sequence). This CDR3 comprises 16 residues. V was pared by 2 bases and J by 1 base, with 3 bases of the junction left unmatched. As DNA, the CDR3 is TGTGCCTGGAGTAGGGGGACTAGCGGGAGCCAAGAGACCCAGTACTTC. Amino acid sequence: CAWSRGTSGSQETQYF. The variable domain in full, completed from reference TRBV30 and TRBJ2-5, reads SQTIHQWPATLVQPVGSPLSLECTVEGTSNPNLYWYRQAAGRGLQLLFYSVGIGQISSEVPQNLSASRPQDRQFILSSKKLLLSDSGFYLCAWSRGTSGSQETQYFGPGTRLLVL.

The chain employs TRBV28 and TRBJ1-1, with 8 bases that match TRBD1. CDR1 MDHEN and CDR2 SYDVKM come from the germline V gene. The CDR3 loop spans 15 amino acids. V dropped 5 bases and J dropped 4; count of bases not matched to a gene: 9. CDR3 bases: TGTGCCAGCAGTACACCGACAGGGGCTCGCACTGAAGCTTTCTTT. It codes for CASSTPTGARTEAFF. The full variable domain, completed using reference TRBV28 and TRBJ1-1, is DVKVTQSSRYLVKRTGEKVFLECVQDMDHENMFWYRQDPGLGLRLIYFSYDVKMKEKGDIPEGYSVSREKKERFSLILESASTNQTSMYLCASSTPTGARTEAFFGQGTRLTVV.

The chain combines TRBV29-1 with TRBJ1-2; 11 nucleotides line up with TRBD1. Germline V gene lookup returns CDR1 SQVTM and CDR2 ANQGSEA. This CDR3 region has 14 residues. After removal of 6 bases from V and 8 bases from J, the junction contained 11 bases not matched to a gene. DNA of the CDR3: TGCAGCGTGCGGACAGGGGGCGCCATCGGCGGCTACACCTTC. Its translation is CSVRTGGAIGGYTF.

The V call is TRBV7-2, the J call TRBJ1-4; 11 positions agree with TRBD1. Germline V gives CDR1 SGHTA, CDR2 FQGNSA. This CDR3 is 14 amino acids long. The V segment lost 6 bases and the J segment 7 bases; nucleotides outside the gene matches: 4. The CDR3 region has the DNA TGTGCCAGCAGTCCCGGGACAGGGGGTGAAAAACTGTTTTTT. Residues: CASSPGTGGEKLFF.

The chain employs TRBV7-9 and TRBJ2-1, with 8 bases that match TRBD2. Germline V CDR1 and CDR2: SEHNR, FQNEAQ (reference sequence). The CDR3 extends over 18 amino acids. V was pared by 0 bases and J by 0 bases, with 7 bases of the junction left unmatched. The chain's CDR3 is CASSLARLAFDSYNEQFF. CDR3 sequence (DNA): TGTGCCAGCAGCTTAGCCCGACTAGCGTTCGACTCCTACAATGAGCAGTTCTTC.

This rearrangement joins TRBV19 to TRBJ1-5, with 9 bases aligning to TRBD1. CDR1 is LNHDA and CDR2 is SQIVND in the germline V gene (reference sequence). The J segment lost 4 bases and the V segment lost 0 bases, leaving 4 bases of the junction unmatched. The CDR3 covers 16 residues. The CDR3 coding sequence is TGTGCCAGTAGTATAGATTGGGGGACAGGGAATCAGCCCCAGCATTTT. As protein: CASSIDWGTGNQPQHF.

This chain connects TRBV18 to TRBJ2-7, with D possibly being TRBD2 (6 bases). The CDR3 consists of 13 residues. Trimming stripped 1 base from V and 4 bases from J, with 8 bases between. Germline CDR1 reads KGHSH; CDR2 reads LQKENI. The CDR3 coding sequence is TGTGCCAGCTCACCACAGGAGGGGTACGAGCAGTACTTC. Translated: CASSPQEGYEQYF.

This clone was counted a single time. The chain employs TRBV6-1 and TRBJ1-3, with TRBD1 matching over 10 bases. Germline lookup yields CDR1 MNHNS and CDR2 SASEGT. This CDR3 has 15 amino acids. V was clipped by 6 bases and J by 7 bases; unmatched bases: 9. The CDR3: CASSQGQGSRNTIYF. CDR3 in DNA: TGTGCCAGCAGCCAGGGACAGGGGAGTAGGAACACCATATATTTT.

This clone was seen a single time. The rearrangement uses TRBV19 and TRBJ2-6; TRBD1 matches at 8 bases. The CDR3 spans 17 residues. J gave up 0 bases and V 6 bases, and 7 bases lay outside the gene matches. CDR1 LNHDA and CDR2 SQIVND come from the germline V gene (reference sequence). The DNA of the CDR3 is TGTGCCAGTAGCTGGGGACAGGTATCCTCTGGGGCCAACGTCCTGACTTTC. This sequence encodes CASSWGQVSSGANVLTF.

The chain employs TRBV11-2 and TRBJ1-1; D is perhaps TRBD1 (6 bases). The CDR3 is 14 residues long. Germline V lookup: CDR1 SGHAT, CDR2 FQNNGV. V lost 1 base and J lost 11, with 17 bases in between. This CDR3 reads CASSLGLGTSRAFF. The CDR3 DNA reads TGTGCCAGCAGCTTAGGTCTCGGGACATCCCGGGCTTTCTTT.

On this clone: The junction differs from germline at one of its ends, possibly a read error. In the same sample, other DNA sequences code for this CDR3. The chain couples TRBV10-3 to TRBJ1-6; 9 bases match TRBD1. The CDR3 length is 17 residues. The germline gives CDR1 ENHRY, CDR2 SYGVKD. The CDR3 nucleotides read TGTGCCATCAGTGCCCGGGACAGGGAATCCTATAATTCCCCCCTCCACTTT. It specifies CAISARDRESYNSPLHF.

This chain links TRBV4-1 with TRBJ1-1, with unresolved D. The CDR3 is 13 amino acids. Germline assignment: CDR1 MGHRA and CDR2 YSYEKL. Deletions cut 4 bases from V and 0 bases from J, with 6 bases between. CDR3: CASSRELNTEAFF. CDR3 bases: TGCGCCAGCAGCCGCGAACTGAACACTGAAGCTTTCTTT.

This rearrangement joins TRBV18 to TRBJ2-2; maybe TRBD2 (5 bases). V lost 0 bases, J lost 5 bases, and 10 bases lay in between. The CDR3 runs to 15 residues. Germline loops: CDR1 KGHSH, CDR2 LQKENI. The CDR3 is CASSPPERVTGELFF. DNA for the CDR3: TGTGCCAGCTCACCACCGGAGAGGGTTACCGGGGAGCTGTTTTTT.

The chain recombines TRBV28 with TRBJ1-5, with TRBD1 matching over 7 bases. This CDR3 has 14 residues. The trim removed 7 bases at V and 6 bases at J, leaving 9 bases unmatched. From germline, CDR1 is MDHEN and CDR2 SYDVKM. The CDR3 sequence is CASNLGGPGQPQHF. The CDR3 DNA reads TGTGCCAGCAACTTAGGGGGCCCGGGTCAGCCCCAGCATTTT.

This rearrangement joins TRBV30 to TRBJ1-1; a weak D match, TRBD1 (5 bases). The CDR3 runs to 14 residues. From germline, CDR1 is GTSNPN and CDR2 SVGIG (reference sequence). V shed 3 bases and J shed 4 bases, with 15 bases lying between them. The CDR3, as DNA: TGTGCCTGGAGGACCCAGGGCGGGACCACTGAAGCTTTCTTT. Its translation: CAWRTQGGTTEAFF.

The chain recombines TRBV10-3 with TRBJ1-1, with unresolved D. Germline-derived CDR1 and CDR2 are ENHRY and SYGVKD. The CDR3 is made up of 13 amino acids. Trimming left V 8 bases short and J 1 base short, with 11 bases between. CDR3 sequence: CAIGGVGNTEAFF. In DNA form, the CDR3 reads TGTGCCATCGGAGGCGTGGGGAACACTGAAGCTTTCTTT.